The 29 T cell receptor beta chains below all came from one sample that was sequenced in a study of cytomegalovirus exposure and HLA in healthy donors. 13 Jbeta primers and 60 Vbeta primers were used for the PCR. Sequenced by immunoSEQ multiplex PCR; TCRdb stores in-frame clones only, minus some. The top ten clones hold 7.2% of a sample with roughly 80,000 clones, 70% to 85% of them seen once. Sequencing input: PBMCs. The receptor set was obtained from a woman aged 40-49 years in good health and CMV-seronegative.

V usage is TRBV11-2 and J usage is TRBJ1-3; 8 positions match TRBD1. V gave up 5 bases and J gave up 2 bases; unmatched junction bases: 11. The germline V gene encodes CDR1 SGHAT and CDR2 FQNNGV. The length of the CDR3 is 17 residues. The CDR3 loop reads CASSTRPTGVAGNTIYF. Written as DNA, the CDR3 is TGTGCCAGCAGCACCCGACCGACAGGGGTGGCTGGAAACACCATATATTTT.

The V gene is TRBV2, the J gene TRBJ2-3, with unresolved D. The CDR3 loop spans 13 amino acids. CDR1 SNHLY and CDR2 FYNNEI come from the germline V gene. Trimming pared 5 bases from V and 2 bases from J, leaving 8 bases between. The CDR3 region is CASSLANTDTQYF. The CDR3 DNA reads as TGTGCCAGCAGTCTGGCAAACACAGATACGCAGTATTTT.

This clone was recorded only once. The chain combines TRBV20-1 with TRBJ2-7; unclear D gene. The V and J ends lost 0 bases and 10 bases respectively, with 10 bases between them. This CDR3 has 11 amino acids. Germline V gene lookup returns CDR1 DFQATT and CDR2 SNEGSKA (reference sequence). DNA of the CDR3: TGCAGTGCTAGAGATAGCCCCGCTCAGTACTTC. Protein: CSARDSPAQYF.

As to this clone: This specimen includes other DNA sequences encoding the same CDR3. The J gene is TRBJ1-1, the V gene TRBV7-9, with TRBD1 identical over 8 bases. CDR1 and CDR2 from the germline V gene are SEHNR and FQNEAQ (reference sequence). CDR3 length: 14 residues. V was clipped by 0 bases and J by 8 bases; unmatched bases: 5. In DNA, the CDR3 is TGTGCCAGCAGCTTAGCCTTGCAGGGGGCGGAAGCTTTCTTT. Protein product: CASSLALQGAEAFF.

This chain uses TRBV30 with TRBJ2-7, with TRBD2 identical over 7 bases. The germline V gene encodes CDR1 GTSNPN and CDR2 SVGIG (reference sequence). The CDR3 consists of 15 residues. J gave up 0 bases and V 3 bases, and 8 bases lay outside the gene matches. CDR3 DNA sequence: TGTGCCTGGAGGTCTAGGGAGGGGAGCTCCTACGAGCAGTACTTC. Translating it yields CAWRSREGSSYEQYF.

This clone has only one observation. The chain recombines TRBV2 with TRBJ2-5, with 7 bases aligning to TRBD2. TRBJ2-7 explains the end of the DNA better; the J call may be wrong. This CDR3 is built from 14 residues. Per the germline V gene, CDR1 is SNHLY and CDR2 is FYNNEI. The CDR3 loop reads CASSEVAGDDEQYF. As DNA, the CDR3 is TGTGCCAGCAGTGAAGTTGCGGGAGATGACGAGCAGTACTTC.

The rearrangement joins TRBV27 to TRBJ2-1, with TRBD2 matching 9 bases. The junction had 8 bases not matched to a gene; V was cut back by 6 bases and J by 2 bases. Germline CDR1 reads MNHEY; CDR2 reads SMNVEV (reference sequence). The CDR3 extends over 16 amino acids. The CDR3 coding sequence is TGTGCCAGCAGCCTATCTGAGCGGGGGGCCTACAATGAGCAGTTCTTC. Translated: CASSLSERGAYNEQFF.

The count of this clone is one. The CDR3 bases are TGTGCCAGCAGCTTAGAACCCGGGACAGGGGTCGGCGAGACCCAGTACTTC. Its protein is CASSLEPGTGVGETQYF. The chain employs TRBV5-6 and TRBJ2-5; 10 positions match TRBD1. The CDR3 is 17 residues long. J was trimmed by 5 bases and V by 2 bases; bases with no gene match: 12. CDR1 is SGHDT and CDR2 is YYEEEE in the germline V gene. Variable domain in full (rest from reference TRBV5-6 and TRBJ2-5): DAGVTQSPTHLIKTRGQQVTLRCSPKSGHDTVSWYQQALGQGPQFIFQYYEEEERQRGNFPDRFSGHQFPNYSSELNVNALLLGDSALYLCASSLEPGTGVGETQYFGPGTRLLVL.

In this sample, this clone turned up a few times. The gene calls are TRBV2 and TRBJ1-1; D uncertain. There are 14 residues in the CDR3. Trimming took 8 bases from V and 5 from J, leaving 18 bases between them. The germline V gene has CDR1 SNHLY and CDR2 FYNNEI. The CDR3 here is CASRTRPEGTEAFF. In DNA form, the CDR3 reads TGTGCCAGCCGTACTAGACCCGAAGGGACTGAAGCTTTCTTT.

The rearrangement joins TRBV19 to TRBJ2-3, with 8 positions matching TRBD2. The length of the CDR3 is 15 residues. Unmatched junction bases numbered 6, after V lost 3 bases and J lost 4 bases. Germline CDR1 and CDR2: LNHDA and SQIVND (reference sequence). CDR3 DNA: TGTGCCAGTAGTATCGGGAGGGATCTCGCAGATACGCAGTATTTT. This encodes CASSIGRDLADTQYF.

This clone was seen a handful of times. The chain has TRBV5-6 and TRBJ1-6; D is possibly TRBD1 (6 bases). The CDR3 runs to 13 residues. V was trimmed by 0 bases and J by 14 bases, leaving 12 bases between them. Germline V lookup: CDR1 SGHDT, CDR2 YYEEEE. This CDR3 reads CASSLERTVALHF. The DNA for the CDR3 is TGTGCCAGCAGCTTGGAACGGACAGTAGCCCTCCACTTT.

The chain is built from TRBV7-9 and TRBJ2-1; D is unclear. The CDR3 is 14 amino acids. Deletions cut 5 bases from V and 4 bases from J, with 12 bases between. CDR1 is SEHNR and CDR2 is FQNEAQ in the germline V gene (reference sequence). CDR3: CASSPQPSYNEQFF. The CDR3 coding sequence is TGTGCCAGCAGCCCACAACCTAGTTACAATGAGCAGTTCTTC.

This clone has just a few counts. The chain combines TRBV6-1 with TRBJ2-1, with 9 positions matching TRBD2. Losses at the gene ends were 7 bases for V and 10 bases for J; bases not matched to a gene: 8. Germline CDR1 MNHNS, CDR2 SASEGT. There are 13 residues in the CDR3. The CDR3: CASTAGGPREQFF. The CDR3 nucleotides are TGTGCCAGCACGGCGGGAGGGCCTCGGGAGCAGTTCTTC.

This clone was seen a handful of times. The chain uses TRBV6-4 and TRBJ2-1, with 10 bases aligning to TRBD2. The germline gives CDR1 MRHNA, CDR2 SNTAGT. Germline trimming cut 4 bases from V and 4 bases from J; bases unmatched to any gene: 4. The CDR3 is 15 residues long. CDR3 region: CASSVGTSAYNEQFF. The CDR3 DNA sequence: TGTGCCAGCAGTGTCGGGACTAGCGCATACAATGAGCAGTTCTTC.

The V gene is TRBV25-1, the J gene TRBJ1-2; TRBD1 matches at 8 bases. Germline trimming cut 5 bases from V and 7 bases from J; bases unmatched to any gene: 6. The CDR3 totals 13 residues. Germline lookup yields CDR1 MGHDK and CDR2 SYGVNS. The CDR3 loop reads CASSLAGGGGYTF. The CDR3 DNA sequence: TGTGCCAGCAGTTTAGCAGGGGGCGGTGGCTACACCTTC.

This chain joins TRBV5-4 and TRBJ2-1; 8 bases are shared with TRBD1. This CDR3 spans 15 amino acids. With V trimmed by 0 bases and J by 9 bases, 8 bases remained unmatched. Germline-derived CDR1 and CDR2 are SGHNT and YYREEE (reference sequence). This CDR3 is CASSLVQGAGSEQFF. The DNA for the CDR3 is TGTGCCAGCAGCTTGGTGCAGGGGGCTGGAAGTGAGCAGTTCTTC.

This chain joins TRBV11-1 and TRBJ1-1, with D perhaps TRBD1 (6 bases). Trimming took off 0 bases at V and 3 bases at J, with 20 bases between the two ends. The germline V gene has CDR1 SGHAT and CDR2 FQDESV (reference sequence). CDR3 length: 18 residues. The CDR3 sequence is CASSLAGRGIVRDTEAFF. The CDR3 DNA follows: TGTGCCAGCAGCTTAGCCGGCAGGGGAATCGTCCGCGACACTGAAGCTTTCTTT.

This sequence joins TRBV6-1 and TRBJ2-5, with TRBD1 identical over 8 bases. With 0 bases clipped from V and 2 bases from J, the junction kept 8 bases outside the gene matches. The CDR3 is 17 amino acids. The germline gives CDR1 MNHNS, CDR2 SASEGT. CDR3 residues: CASSEAPGTGKQETQYF. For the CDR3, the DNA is TGTGCCAGCAGTGAAGCACCCGGGACAGGAAAACAAGAGACCCAGTACTTC.

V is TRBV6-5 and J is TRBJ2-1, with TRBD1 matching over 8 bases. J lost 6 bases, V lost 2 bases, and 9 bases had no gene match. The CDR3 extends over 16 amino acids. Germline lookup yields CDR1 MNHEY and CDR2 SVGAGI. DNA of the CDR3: TGTGCCAGCAGTTACACCCGGACAGGGCCCGGCAATGAGCAGTTCTTC. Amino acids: CASSYTRTGPGNEQFF.

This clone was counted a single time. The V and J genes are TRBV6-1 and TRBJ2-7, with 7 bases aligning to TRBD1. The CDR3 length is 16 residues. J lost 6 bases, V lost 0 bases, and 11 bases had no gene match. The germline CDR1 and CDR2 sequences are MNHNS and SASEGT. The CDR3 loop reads CASSEATGFGRGEQYF. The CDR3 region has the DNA TGTGCCAGCAGTGAAGCGACAGGGTTTGGACGAGGCGAGCAGTACTTC.

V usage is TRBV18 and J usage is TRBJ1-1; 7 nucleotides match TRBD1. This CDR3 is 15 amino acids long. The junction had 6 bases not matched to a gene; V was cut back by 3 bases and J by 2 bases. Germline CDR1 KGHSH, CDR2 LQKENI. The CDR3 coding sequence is TGTGCCAGCTCACCTTTCGGGACAGCTAACACTGAAGCTTTCTTT. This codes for CASSPFGTANTEAFF.

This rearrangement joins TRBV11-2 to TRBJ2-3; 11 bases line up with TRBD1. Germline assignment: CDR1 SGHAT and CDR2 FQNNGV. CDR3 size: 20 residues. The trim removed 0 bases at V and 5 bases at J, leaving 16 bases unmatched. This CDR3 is CASSLERWTGGKSGRDTQYF. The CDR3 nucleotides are TGTGCCAGCAGCTTAGAACGGTGGACAGGGGGCAAATCGGGTAGAGATACGCAGTATTTT.

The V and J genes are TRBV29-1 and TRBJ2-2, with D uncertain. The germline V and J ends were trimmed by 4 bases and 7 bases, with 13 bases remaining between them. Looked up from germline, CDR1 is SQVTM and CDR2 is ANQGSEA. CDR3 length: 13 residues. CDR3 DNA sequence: TGCAGCGTTGGAAGGAGCCCCAACGGGGAGCTGTTTTTT. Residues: CSVGRSPNGELFF.

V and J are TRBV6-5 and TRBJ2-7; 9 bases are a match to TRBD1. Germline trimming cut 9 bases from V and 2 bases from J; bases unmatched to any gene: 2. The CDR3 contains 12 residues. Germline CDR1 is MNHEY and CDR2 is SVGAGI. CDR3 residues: CASGTGTYEQYF. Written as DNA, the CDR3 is TGTGCCAGTGGGACAGGGACCTACGAGCAGTACTTC.

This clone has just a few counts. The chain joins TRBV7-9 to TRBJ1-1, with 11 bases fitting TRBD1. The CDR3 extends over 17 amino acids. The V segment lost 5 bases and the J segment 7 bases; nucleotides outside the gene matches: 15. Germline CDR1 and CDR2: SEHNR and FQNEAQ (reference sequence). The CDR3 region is CASSPGTGGSVLIEAFF. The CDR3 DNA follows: TGTGCCAGCAGCCCAGGGACAGGGGGTTCTGTTTTGATTGAAGCTTTCTTT.

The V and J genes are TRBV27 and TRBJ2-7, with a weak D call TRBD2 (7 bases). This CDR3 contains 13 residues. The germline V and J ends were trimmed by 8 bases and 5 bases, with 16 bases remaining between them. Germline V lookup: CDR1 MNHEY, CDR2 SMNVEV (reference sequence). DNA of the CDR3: TGTGCCAGCCTTAGGGGGGGGAAGGACGAGCAGTACTTC. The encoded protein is CASLRGGKDEQYF.

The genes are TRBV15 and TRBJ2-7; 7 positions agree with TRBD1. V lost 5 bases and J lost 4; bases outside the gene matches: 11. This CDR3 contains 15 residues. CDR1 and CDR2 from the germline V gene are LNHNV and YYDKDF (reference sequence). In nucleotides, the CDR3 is TGTGCCACCAGCGGTTACAGGGGTCGCTGGTACGAGCAGTACTTC. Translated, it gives CATSGYRGRWYEQYF. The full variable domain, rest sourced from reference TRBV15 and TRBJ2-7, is DAMVIQNPRYQVTQFGKPVTLSCSQTLNHNVMYWYQQKSSQAPKLLFHYYDKDFNNEADTPDNFQSRRPNTSFCFLDIRSPGLGDTAMYLCATSGYRGRWYEQYFGPGTRLTVT.

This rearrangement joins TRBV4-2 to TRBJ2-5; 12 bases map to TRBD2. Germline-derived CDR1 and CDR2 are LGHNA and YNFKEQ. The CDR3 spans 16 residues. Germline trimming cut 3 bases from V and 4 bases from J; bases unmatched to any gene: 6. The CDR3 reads CASSHLAGGPGETQYF. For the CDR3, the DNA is TGTGCCAGCAGCCACCTAGCGGGGGGGCCAGGAGAGACCCAGTACTTC.

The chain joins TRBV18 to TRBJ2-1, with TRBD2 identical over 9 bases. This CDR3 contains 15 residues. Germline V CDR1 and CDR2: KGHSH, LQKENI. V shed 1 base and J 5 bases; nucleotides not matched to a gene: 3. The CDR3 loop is CASSPRRGGDNEQFF. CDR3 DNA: TGTGCCAGCTCACCACGTCGCGGGGGGGACAATGAGCAGTTCTTC.